Each of the 22 T cell receptor beta chains below was sequenced from the same sample in a study of blood T cell repertoires in COVID-19. Profiling relied on immunoSEQ multiplex PCR, and the TCRdb table lists in-frame clones only, not all of them. Of 25,000 to 35,000 clones in the sample, roughly 88% are singletons; the top ten hold roughly 28%. Sequencing was carried out using peripheral blood. Source of these receptors: a human donor in a cohort sampled during active COVID-19.

The chain is built from TRBV11-2 and TRBJ2-7, with 9 bases lining up with TRBD1. CDR1 SGHAT and CDR2 FQNNGV come from the germline V gene. J was trimmed by 2 bases and V by 8 bases; bases with no gene match: 4. This CDR3 is built from 13 residues. CDR3 sequence: CASGTGSPYEQYF. In DNA, the CDR3 is TGTGCCAGCGGGACAGGGAGCCCCTACGAGCAGTACTTC.

The V gene is TRBV3-1 (or the pseudogene TRBV3-2), the J gene TRBJ1-2; D gene unclear. V was trimmed by 3 bases and J by 2 bases, leaving 10 bases between them. Germline V gene sequence: CDR1 LGHDT, CDR2 YNNKEL (reference sequence). This CDR3 comprises 14 residues. The CDR3 bases are TGTGCCAGCAGCCATGAACATCACAACTATGGCTACACCTTC. This gives the protein CASSHEHHNYGYTF.

This chain connects TRBV10-3 to TRBJ2-1; the D gene is possibly TRBD2 (5 bases). The V end lost 2 bases, the J end lost 1 base, and 9 bases lay between the germline ends. The CDR3 runs 15 residues. Germline V lookup: CDR1 ENHRY, CDR2 SYGVKD. The DNA for the CDR3 is TGTGCCATCAGTGAGCGGGATAATTCCTACAATGAGCAGTTCTTC. It specifies CAISERDNSYNEQFF.

The gene calls are TRBV4-1 and TRBJ2-7, with D maybe TRBD1 (6 bases). The CDR3 is 15 amino acids. Germline assignment: CDR1 MGHRA and CDR2 YSYEKL. Trimming shortened V by 4 bases and J by 5 bases, and 18 bases separated the two germline ends. Here the CDR3 reads CASSPPTGPWHEQYF. CDR3 nucleotide sequence: TGCGCCAGCAGCCCCCCGACAGGACCCTGGCACGAGCAGTACTTC.

V and J are TRBV11-2 and TRBJ1-2; D uncertain. The V gene's germline CDR1 is SGHAT and CDR2 FQNNGV. Trimming pared 0 bases from V and 6 bases from J, leaving 5 bases between. The CDR3 has 12 amino acids. CDR3 region: CASSLEGDGYTF. The CDR3 DNA sequence: TGTGCCAGCAGCTTAGAGGGCGATGGCTACACCTTC.

V is TRBV6-6 and J is TRBJ1-2; D not resolved. V lost 6 bases to trimming and J lost 3 bases, with 11 bases between them. Germline assignment: CDR1 MNHNY and CDR2 SVGAGI (reference sequence). The CDR3 is 13 amino acids. Here the CDR3 reads CASRMEVYYGYTF. In DNA form, the CDR3 reads TGTGCCAGCAGGATGGAGGTCTACTATGGCTACACCTTC.

This chain links TRBV5-1 with TRBJ2-7; D not resolved. V gave up 2 bases and J gave up 2 bases, with 17 bases separating them. The CDR3 length is 16 residues. The V gene's germline CDR1 is SGHRS and CDR2 YFSETQ. The CDR3 region is CASSFFYPGTTYEQYF. The CDR3 region has the DNA TGCGCCAGCAGCTTTTTCTATCCAGGAACGACCTACGAGCAGTACTTC. Using reference TRBV5-1 and TRBJ2-7 for the parts outside the CDR3, the full variable domain is KAGVTQTPRYLIKTRGQQVTLSCSPISGHRSVSWYQQTPGQGLQFLFEYFSETQRNKGNFPGRFSGRQFSNSRSEMNVSTLELGDSALYLCASSFFYPGTTYEQYFGPGTRLTVT.

V is TRBV25-1 and J is TRBJ1-4, with D tentatively TRBD1 (6 bases). CDR3 length: 13 residues. V gave up 8 bases and J gave up 7 bases, with 14 bases separating them. CDR1 is MGHDK, CDR2 SYGVNS, per germline. As DNA, the CDR3 is TGTGCCAGCGGCAGGGGAGTAGGTGAAAAACTGTTTTTT. This gives the protein CASGRGVGEKLFF.

This clone was counted a few times. V usage is TRBV4-2 and J usage is TRBJ1-5; D is undetermined. The ends were cut back, 0 bases at V and 0 bases at J, with 9 bases in the middle. The CDR3 is made up of 16 amino acids. Germline CDR1 LGHNA, CDR2 YNFKEQ. CDR3 bases: TGTGCCAGCAGCCAAGACCGGGTTGATAGCAATCAGCCCCAGCATTTT. Translated, it gives CASSQDRVDSNQPQHF.

The rearrangement links TRBV7-2 to TRBJ1-6, with D maybe TRBD1 (6 bases). The CDR3 covers 13 residues. The ends were cut back, 10 bases at V and 5 bases at J, with 12 bases in the middle. The V gene's germline CDR1 is SGHTA and CDR2 FQGNSA. In DNA, the CDR3 is TGTGCCACCCAAGGGGGGGATAATTCACCCCTCCACTTT. It specifies CATQGGDNSPLHF.

The chain is built from TRBV19 and TRBJ1-2; TRBD1 matches 7 bases. Unmatched junction bases numbered 6, after V lost 6 bases and J lost 5 bases. The CDR3 spans 13 residues. The germline CDR1 and CDR2 sequences are LNHDA and SQIVND (reference sequence). The CDR3 sequence is CASSPDREYGYTF. The CDR3 region has the DNA TGTGCCAGTAGCCCCGACAGGGAATATGGCTACACCTTC.

The chain has TRBV10-1 and TRBJ1-1, with unresolved D. The germline V gene encodes CDR1 WNHNN and CDR2 SYGVQD (reference sequence). The CDR3 contains 14 residues. V shed 3 bases and J shed 0 bases, with 8 bases lying between them. The CDR3 spells CASSDPGLNTEAFF. CDR3 coding DNA: TGCGCCAGCAGTGACCCAGGCCTGAACACTGAAGCTTTCTTT.

The chain couples TRBV19 to TRBJ2-4; D is perhaps TRBD2 (6 bases). Germline values: CDR1 LNHDA, CDR2 SQIVND (reference sequence). This CDR3 has 14 amino acids. V lost 6 bases and J lost 6, with 15 bases in between. For the CDR3, the DNA is TGTGCCAGTAGCCCCGGGGCCGGGGGAAACATTCAGTACTTC. Amino acids: CASSPGAGGNIQYF.

This chain uses TRBV5-1 with TRBJ2-7; D ambiguous. V was pared by 3 bases and J by 4 bases, with 8 bases between. This CDR3 contains 12 residues. Germline V lookup: CDR1 SGHRS, CDR2 YFSETQ. This chain's CDR3 is CASSSGHYEQYF. The CDR3 DNA follows: TGCGCCAGCAGCTCGGGTCATTACGAGCAGTACTTC.

The J gene is TRBJ2-5, the V gene TRBV20-1; D gene unclear. Between the trimmed V and J ends, which lost 8 bases and 1 base, there was a span of 5 bases. CDR1 and CDR2 from the germline V gene are DFQATT and SNEGSKA (reference sequence). The CDR3 is 10 residues long. CDR3 in DNA: TGCAGTTTCCGCCAAGAGACCCAGTACTTC. It encodes CSFRQETQYF.

The V and J genes are TRBV7-6 and TRBJ2-5, with D tentatively TRBD1 (5 bases). The CDR3 extends over 15 amino acids. Germline V gene sequence: CDR1 SGHVS, CDR2 FNYEAQ. Trimming shortened V by 3 bases and J by 4 bases, and 15 bases separated the two germline ends. Here the CDR3 reads CASSFLGRRVETQYF. The CDR3 DNA sequence: TGTGCCAGCAGCTTCCTCGGACGCAGGGTAGAGACCCAGTACTTC.

The rearrangement links TRBV30 to TRBJ1-2, with 10 bases fitting TRBD1. Germline values: CDR1 GTSNPN, CDR2 SVGIG (reference sequence). The CDR3 totals 14 residues. The junction had 9 bases not matched to a gene; V was cut back by 4 bases and J by 7 bases. CDR3 amino acids: CAWTRRDRGGGYTF. The CDR3 DNA is TGTGCCTGGACTAGGCGGGACAGGGGTGGTGGCTACACCTTC.

The J gene is TRBJ1-4, the V gene TRBV19; 11 bases are shared with TRBD1. The CDR3 spans 12 residues. Germline CDR1 is LNHDA and CDR2 is SQIVND (reference sequence). V shed 6 bases and J 11 bases; nucleotides not matched to a gene: 2. The CDR3: CASSRDRGKLFF. The CDR3 DNA is TGTGCCAGTAGCCGGGACAGGGGGAAACTGTTTTTT.

The chain uses TRBV29-1 and TRBJ2-4, with 10 bases lining up with TRBD1. The CDR3 consists of 13 residues. Trimming cost V 6 bases and J 6 bases; bases outside gene matches: 5. Germline V gives CDR1 SQVTM, CDR2 ANQGSEA. The CDR3 sequence: CSVGGTGVNIQYF. CDR3 nucleotide sequence: TGCAGCGTGGGGGGGACAGGGGTAAACATTCAGTACTTC.

This clone came up once. The chain is built from TRBV5-1 and TRBJ1-2; no firm D call. The germline gives CDR1 SGHRS, CDR2 YFSETQ. The CDR3 is made up of 15 amino acids. The V gene lost 2 bases and the J gene lost 6 bases, with 17 bases spanning the gap. The CDR3 DNA sequence: TGCGCCAGCAGCTTCGACATCCCGGGAGCGGATGGCTACACCTTC. Translation: CASSFDIPGADGYTF.

The chain combines TRBV5-1 with TRBJ2-5, with a possible D match to TRBD2 (7 bases). Germline CDR1 reads SGHRS; CDR2 reads YFSETQ. V was pared by 4 bases and J by 5 bases, with 18 bases between. The CDR3 consists of 15 residues. The DNA of the CDR3 is TGCGCCAGCAGCGACTACCGGGGGCGGGGGGAGACCCAGTACTTC. It encodes CASSDYRGRGETQYF.

This chain connects TRBV6-2 or TRBV6-3 to TRBJ2-5; 15 bases map to TRBD2. J gave up 0 bases and V 5 bases, and 16 bases lay outside the gene matches. The CDR3 contains 21 residues. Germline lookup yields CDR1 MNHEY and CDR2 SVGEGT. CDR3 loop: CASSTRPWTSGGALYQETQYF. CDR3 DNA sequence: TGTGCCAGCAGTACCAGACCTTGGACTAGCGGGGGGGCTCTGTACCAAGAGACCCAGTACTTC.